This T cell receptor (beta chain) was sequenced during a study of CD8 T cells in Susac syndrome. V was shortened by 5 bases and J by 0 bases, with 16 bases between the two germline ends. From germline, CDR1 is DFQATT and CDR2 SNEGSKA (reference sequence). The CDR3 has 15 residues. Random hexamers were used to reverse transcribe about 0.5 to 1 ug of RNA. MiXCR, run by TCRdb on the immunoSEQ multiplex PCR reads, gives a single entry per CDR3 protein. This table has over 150,000 distinct CDR3 sequences, approximately 95% appearing once. This TCR was recovered from a human donor with multiple sclerosis. Material for sequencing was CD4+ T cells from PBMCs. The gene calls are TRBV20-1 and TRBJ1-1, with D possibly TRBD1 on 5 matching bases. CDR3 amino acids: CSAPVGAGMNTEAFF. The CDR3 DNA sequence: TGCAGTGCTCCTGTAGGGGCGGGAATGAACACTGAAGCTTTCTTT.